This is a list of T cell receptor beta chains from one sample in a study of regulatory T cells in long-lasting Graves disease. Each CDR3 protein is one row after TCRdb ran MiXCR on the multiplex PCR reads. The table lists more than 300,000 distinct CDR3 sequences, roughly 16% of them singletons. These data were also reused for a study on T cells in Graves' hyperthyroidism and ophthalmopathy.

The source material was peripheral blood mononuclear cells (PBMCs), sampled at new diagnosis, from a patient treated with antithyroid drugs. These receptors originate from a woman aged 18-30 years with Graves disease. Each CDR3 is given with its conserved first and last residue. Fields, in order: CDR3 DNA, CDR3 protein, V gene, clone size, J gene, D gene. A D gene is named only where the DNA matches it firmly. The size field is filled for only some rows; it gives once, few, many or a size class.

TGTGCCAGCAGTTCAACAGGGCTCACCGGGGAGCTGTTTTTT | CASSSTGLTGELFF | TRBV6-5 | few | TRBJ2-2 | NA
TGTGCCAGCAGCGTAGCGGTGACTTCGGCGGAGACCCAGTACTTC | CASSVAVTSAETQYF | TRBV9 | few | TRBJ2-5 | NA
TGTGCCAGCAGCTTAGAGGGACGATGGGGCGAGCAGTACTTC | CASSLEGRWGEQYF | TRBV11-2 | many | TRBJ2-7 | NA
TGTGCCAGCGGCTGGGGGGGGCACTCCTCCTACGAGCAGTACTTC | CASGWGGHSSYEQYF | TRBV5-6 | NA | TRBJ2-7 | NA
TGTGCCAGCAGTTCCGTTCTAGCGGCCCCAAGGAGTGAGCAGTTCTTC | CASSSVLAAPRSEQFF | TRBV6-2/TRBV6-3 | many | TRBJ2-1 | TRBD2
TGCGCCACCGAACAGGGTACCCTCAATCAGCCCCAGCATTTT | CATEQGTLNQPQHF | TRBV10-2 | few | TRBJ1-5 | NA
TGTGCCAGTAGTATTCGGGGCAGGGGACAAGAGACCCAGTACTTC | CASSIRGRGQETQYF | TRBV19 | few | TRBJ2-5 | NA
TGTGCCAGCAGCCTCGGTGACGCCGAGCAGTACTTC | CASSLGDAEQYF | TRBV9 | NA | TRBJ2-7 | NA
TGTGCCAGCAGCCAAGTGGGTGTGACAGGGGCGAATGAGCAGTTCTTC | CASSQVGVTGANEQFF | TRBV14 | NA | TRBJ2-1 | TRBD1
TGTGCCAGCAGCTACGACCGGGGGGGTGGCTACACCTTC | CASSYDRGGGYTF | TRBV7-3 | many | TRBJ1-2 | NA
TGTGCCAGCAGTTTAGCGGGACAGGGGTACGAGCAGTACTTC | CASSLAGQGYEQYF | TRBV12-3/TRBV12-4 | many | TRBJ2-7 | TRBD1
TGCGCCAGCAGCCAAGATTCGGGGGGACAGGGAGGATATGGCTACACCTTC | CASSQDSGGQGGYGYTF | TRBV4-1 | NA | TRBJ1-2 | TRBD1
TGTGCCAGTAGCGCGTCGACAGGGACCTACGAGCAGTACTTC | CASSASTGTYEQYF | TRBV19 | NA | TRBJ2-7 | TRBD1
TGCGCCAGCAGCTGGGCCCCCCCGGGACAGGGGATAGAAGAGCAGTACTTC | CASSWAPPGQGIEEQYF | TRBV5-1 | many | TRBJ2-7 | TRBD1
TGCAGCGTTGAAGCCGGGGTAAACATTCAGTACTTC | CSVEAGVNIQYF | TRBV29-1 | few | TRBJ2-4 | NA
TGCAGTGCTCCCCGGACAGGGGCCGACACTGAAGCTTTCTTT | CSAPRTGADTEAFF | TRBV20-1 | many | TRBJ1-1 | TRBD1
TGTGCCGGCGGCTTGCGCGCCCACAGGGCAGATACGCAGTATTTT | CAGGLRAHRADTQYF | TRBV7-3 | NA | TRBJ2-3 | NA
TGTGCCAGCAGCCACCACCTTGAGGCAGGAATCTCTGGGGCCAACGTCCTGACTTTC | CASSHHLEAGISGANVLTF | TRBV3-1 | NA | TRBJ2-6 | NA